This paragraph covers one T cell receptor beta chain sequence. This specimen belongs to a study of cytomegalovirus exposure and HLA in healthy donors. Study overall: An early release of data contained approximately 80 million unique TCRs, which came from HLA-typed donors.

From germline, CDR1 is LNHDA and CDR2 SQIVND (reference sequence). Trimming removed 5 bases from V and 7 bases from J, with 22 bases in between. The CDR3 consists of 16 residues. Both 60 Vbeta primers and 13 Jbeta primers went into the PCR. The repertoire was sequenced with immunoSEQ multiplex PCR; TCRdb's copy has only in-frame clones and lacks some. The sample holds 180,000 or so clones, 70% to 90% seen once. Specimen: PBMCs. This sequence was found in a man between 18 and 35 years old in good health and CMV-seropositive. The chain joins TRBV19 to TRBJ2-3, with TRBD1 as a possible D gene (6 bases). The chain's CDR3 is CASSPSWTDAGHTQYF. In nucleotides, the CDR3 is TGTGCCAGTAGTCCCAGCTGGACAGACGCAGGTCATACGCAGTATTTT.